The 5 T cell receptor beta chains listed next were all sequenced from one sample in a study of blood T cells in healthy people across ages. Together with a sample-barcoded 5' primer, a J-beta primer mix was included in a second PCR lasting about 6 to 11 cycles. One entry per CDR3 protein results from TCRdb running MiXCR on the 5' RACE reads. The repertoire holds around 850,000 distinct CDR3 sequences, with approximately 35% as singletons. The sequencing input was blood. These receptors were collected from a man aged 18 to 29 in good health.

The J gene is TRBJ1-2, the V gene TRBV9; D gene unclear. The V gene's germline CDR1 is SGDLS and CDR2 YYNGEE. The germline V and J ends were trimmed by 0 bases and 3 bases, with 12 bases remaining between them. This CDR3 region has 15 residues. CDR3 region: CASSVVGVGYYGYTF. The CDR3, as DNA: TGTGCCAGCAGCGTAGTAGGAGTAGGGTACTATGGCTACACCTTC.

CDR3 sequence reads: CASSPLFLKGTQYF. DNA of the CDR3: TGTGCCAGCAGCCCCCTTTTCCTTAAGGGGACCCAGTACTTC. The chain combines TRBV11-3 with TRBJ2-5; no definite D call. The CDR3 is made up of 14 amino acids. V was pared by 5 bases and J by 7 bases, with 17 bases between. Germline V CDR1 and CDR2: SGHNT, YENEEA.

The V gene is TRBV5-1, the J gene TRBJ2-2, with D unclear. The V gene's germline CDR1 is SGHRS and CDR2 YFSETQ. The CDR3 totals 16 residues. V lost 0 bases to trimming and J lost 5 bases, with 14 bases between them. The DNA of the CDR3 is TGCGCCAGCAGCTTGGTGGCATATGAGAGGACCGGGGAGCTGTTTTTT. As protein: CASSLVAYERTGELFF.

This clonotype appeared many times. This chain connects TRBV20-1 to TRBJ2-7, with a weak D call TRBD1 (6 bases). Trimming took off 7 bases at V and 4 bases at J, with 20 bases between the two ends. The CDR3 spans 14 residues. The germline gives CDR1 DFQATT, CDR2 SNEGSKA (reference sequence). The CDR3 coding sequence is TGCAGTGTCACACCCGACAGGCCAGTTTACGAGCAGTACTTC. This translates into CSVTPDRPVYEQYF.

The rearrangement links TRBV11-2 to TRBJ2-1; the D is unclear. Germline CDR1 and CDR2: SGHAT and FQNNGV. The V and J ends lost 4 bases and 2 bases respectively, with 12 bases between them. CDR3 length: 15 amino acids. The CDR3 DNA sequence: TGTGCCAGCAGCTACCCTAAGGGCCCCTACAATGAGCAGTTCTTC. It is translated as CASSYPKGPYNEQFF.